Included here is one T cell receptor (beta chain) sequence, with context. The antigen is not known. These data come from a study of cytomegalovirus exposure and HLA in healthy donors. The wider study: The platform used for the 120 validation repertoires matched that of the approximately 640 first-cohort repertoires, a later analysis reported.

The CDR3 is made up of 13 amino acids. CDR1 is SGHVS and CDR2 is FNYEAQ in the germline V gene. V lost 4 bases and J 3 bases, leaving 7 bases between the germline ends. Study findings and constraints: The study labeled 150 to 200 TCR beta chains cytomegalovirus-associated. With high specificity and sensitivity, the classifier reportedly diagnosed cytomegalovirus status. Subsequent analysis showed first-cohort TCR clusters tending to co-occur in over a hundred validation repertoires.

This table comes from immunoSEQ multiplex PCR, and its TCRdb copy is limited to in-frame clones, with some not included. Found here are roughly 76,000 clones, approximately 95% of them singletons; the top ten hold around 1.5%. V usage is TRBV7-6 and J usage is TRBJ2-1; no clear D. Sequencing was performed on PBMCs. The origin of this receptor is a man younger than 30 in good health and CMV-seropositive. CDR3 loop: CASSSRSYNEQFF. CDR3 DNA: TGTGCCAGCAGCTCGCGGAGCTACAATGAGCAGTTCTTC.